This T cell receptor (beta chain) was obtained from a study of cytomegalovirus exposure and HLA in healthy donors. Germline assignment: CDR1 MRHNA and CDR2 SNTAGT. Trimming cost V 5 bases and J 5 bases; bases outside gene matches: 8. This CDR3 contains 14 residues. PCR used 60 Vbeta primers and 13 Jbeta primers. Sequencing used immunoSEQ multiplex PCR; TCRdb keeps in-frame clones, though not all of them. Listed are about 110,000 clones; about 0.58% falls within the top ten. The clonotype was recovered from a man aged 45 to 65 in good health and CMV-seronegative. What was sequenced was PBMCs. The rearrangement joins TRBV6-4 to TRBJ2-7; TRBD1 agrees at 8 bases. CDR3 loop: CASSLDRGSNEQYF. The CDR3 DNA reads TGTGCCAGCAGTCTAGACAGGGGATCCAACGAGCAGTACTTC.